A selection of T cell receptor beta chains follows, all from one sample in a study of cytomegalovirus exposure and HLA in healthy donors. Using immunoSEQ multiplex PCR, the repertoire was profiled, and TCRdb retains in-frame clones only, with some absent. The sample carries around 170,000 clones, over 65% recorded once. The sequencing sample was made of PBMCs. The receptors shown here come from a man aged 55 to 70 in good health and CMV-seronegative. Both conserved end residues are trimmed from each CDR3. The D gene is left open where the match is weak.

>-|TRBV6-1|TRBJ2-7
ASGKAGIDEQY
>TRBD1|TRBV5-1|TRBJ2-1
ASSSGQSYNEQF
>-|TRBV9|TRBJ2-2
ASSRQVEHTGELF
>-|TRBV28|TRBJ2-7
ASSLVGGGFEQY
>-|TRBV19|TRBJ1-6
ASSTQVLNSPLH
>TRBD1|TRBV7-2|TRBJ2-2
ASSRDRAGELF
>-|TRBV11-2|TRBJ2-7
ASSISREQY
>TRBD2|TRBV15|TRBJ2-7
ATSRAPGTSIEQY
>TRBD1|TRBV30|TRBJ2-7
AWSVFGTGDEQY
>TRBD1|TRBV6-4|TRBJ2-7
ASSEQGAGSYEQY
>-|TRBV4-2|TRBJ2-7
ASSQDGSRAGEQY